These 12 T cell receptor beta chains share one sample of origin, sequenced in a study of beta chain features in type 1 diabetes (dated by TCRdb to the late 2010s). These receptors have no known antigen. The investigation overall reported the following: In all four CD4+ subsets, TCRB CDR3 length was moderately but significantly shorter in type 1 diabetes patients.

The receptor library was made with the immunoSEQ multiplex PCR assay. The entire isolated RNA was reverse transcribed using the High Capacity cDNA Reverse Transcription Kit, and thus expressed TCRB transcripts were sequenced. Drawn from immuneACCESS, this table holds only the in-frame rearrangements with V and J called that TCRdb kept. Clones are partly lost; checked studies trace under half to an unresolved V gene and leave the rest unexplained. This sample gives some 140,000 clones in total; 7.5% to 9.5% of them show up just once. The biggest ten clones account for around 0.79% of the sample. Source material: central memory CD4+ T cells from blood. The receptors here all came from a man aged 25-45 years with type 1 diabetes.

J is TRBJ2-3 and V is TRBV5-1, with 14 nucleotides matching TRBD2. V shed 4 bases, J shed 6 bases, and the junction held 13 bases outside the gene matches. Germline V gene data show CDR1 as SGHRS and CDR2 as YFSETQ. The CDR3 has 18 amino acids. CDR3 sequence reads: CASSGTSGGRPFLDTQYF. For the CDR3, the DNA is TGCGCCAGCAGCGGGACTAGCGGGGGCCGCCCATTTTTGGATACGCAGTATTTT.

Only a few counts were recorded for this clone. The chain recombines TRBV27 with TRBJ1-4, with TRBD1 identical over 7 bases. Germline CDR1 reads MNHEY; CDR2 reads SMNVEV (reference sequence). The CDR3 runs 14 residues. V lost 5 bases and J lost 8; bases outside the gene matches: 8. CDR3 residues: CASSPGTVPEKLFF. CDR3 coding DNA: TGTGCCAGCAGTCCGGGGACAGTTCCAGAAAAACTGTTTTTT.

The chain is built from TRBV29-1 and TRBJ2-1, with D uncertain. This CDR3 comprises 13 residues. From germline, CDR1 is SQVTM and CDR2 ANQGSEA. The V end lost 3 bases, the J end lost 7 bases, and 13 bases lay between the germline ends. CDR3 region: CSVDISRQNEQFF. CDR3 sequence (DNA): TGCAGCGTTGATATATCCAGGCAAAATGAGCAGTTCTTC.

The genes are TRBV28 and TRBJ2-6; 7 nucleotides match TRBD1. This CDR3 comprises 15 residues. The germline gives CDR1 MDHEN, CDR2 SYDVKM. After removal of 7 bases from V and 0 bases from J, the junction contained 3 bases not matched to a gene. CDR3 in DNA: TGTGCCAGCACCCCAGGGGGCTCTGGGGCCAACGTCCTGACTTTC. Residues: CASTPGGSGANVLTF.

This clone showed up just a few times. The J gene is TRBJ1-1, the V gene TRBV6-6, with D hard to call. Trimming removed 0 bases from V and 3 bases from J, with 8 bases in between. This CDR3 is built from 14 residues. Germline V CDR1 and CDR2: MNHNY, SVGAGI (reference sequence). CDR3 nucleotides: TGTGCCAGCAGTTACTCGATGCGGGACACTGAAGCTTTCTTT. Protein product: CASSYSMRDTEAFF.

This clone was counted between two and nine times. The CDR3 here is CASSQDPASGGRRNEQFF. DNA of the CDR3: TGTGCCAGCAGCCAAGATCCGGCTAGCGGGGGTCGCCGGAATGAGCAGTTCTTC. The gene calls are TRBV4-2 and TRBJ2-1; 10 bases align to TRBD2. This CDR3 has 18 amino acids. The germline V gene encodes CDR1 LGHNA and CDR2 YNFKEQ. Trimming cost V 0 bases and J 7 bases; bases outside gene matches: 12.

V is TRBV4-2 and J is TRBJ2-1; D is possibly TRBD2 (6 bases). Germline CDR1 and CDR2: LGHNA and YNFKEQ. V gave up 1 base and J gave up 7 bases, with 11 bases separating them. The CDR3 has 14 residues. CDR3 sequence reads: CASSQVSLANEQFF. The CDR3 nucleotides read TGTGCCAGCAGCCAAGTGTCACTAGCTAATGAGCAGTTCTTC.

This chain joins TRBV7-8 and TRBJ2-2; 7 bases agree with TRBD2. CDR1 SGHVS and CDR2 FQNEAQ come from the germline V gene. The CDR3 runs 14 residues. V lost 6 bases to trimming and J lost 6 bases; unmatched junction nucleotides: 7. CDR3 DNA sequence: TGTGCCAGCAGAGCCTCTGCGGGGGCCGGGGAGCTGTTTTTT. Its translation: CASRASAGAGELFF.

The CDR3 DNA follows: TGTGCCAGCTCACCCGGACTAGCGGGGGGGCCTTTTGGGGCTGAGCAGTTCTTC. Translating gives CASSPGLAGGPFGAEQFF. This rearrangement joins TRBV18 to TRBJ2-1, with 15 bases fitting TRBD2. Germline trimming cut 3 bases from V and 9 bases from J; bases unmatched to any gene: 12. The germline V gene has CDR1 KGHSH and CDR2 LQKENI. CDR3 length: 18 amino acids.

This chain joins TRBV27 and TRBJ1-1; TRBD1 matches at 8 bases. The trim removed 0 bases at V and 11 bases at J, leaving 8 bases unmatched. Germline CDR1 is MNHEY and CDR2 is SMNVEV (reference sequence). The CDR3 length is 14 residues. The CDR3 here is CASSLSTGGVEAFF. CDR3 coding DNA: TGTGCCAGCAGTTTATCTACAGGGGGGGTGGAGGCTTTCTTT.

This clone was counted only a few times. The chain uses TRBV5-1 and TRBJ2-3, with 7 bases fitting TRBD2. V lost 4 bases, J lost 5 bases, and 13 bases stayed unmatched. There are 16 residues in the CDR3. Germline V gene lookup returns CDR1 SGHRS and CDR2 YFSETQ. The CDR3: CASSHLGGGAKDTQYF. The CDR3 region has the DNA TGCGCCAGCAGCCACCTCGGCGGGGGTGCGAAAGATACGCAGTATTTT.

This clone has ten or more counts. The chain carries TRBV15 and TRBJ1-2; the D is unclear. The CDR3 totals 14 residues. V was pared by 0 bases and J by 8 bases, with 13 bases between. Looked up from germline, CDR1 is LNHNV and CDR2 is YYDKDF (reference sequence). The DNA for the CDR3 is TGTGCCACCAGCAGAGATCGAAATACCGGGGGCTACACCTTC. This translates into CATSRDRNTGGYTF. The full variable domain, completed using reference TRBV15 and TRBJ1-2, is DAMVIQNPRYQVTQFGKPVTLSCSQTLNHNVMYWYQQKSSQAPKLLFHYYDKDFNNEADTPDNFQSRRPNTSFCFLDIRSPGLGDTAMYLCATSRDRNTGGYTFGSGTRLTVV.